Listed below are T cell receptor beta chains from one sample, sequenced in a study of regulatory T cells in long-lasting Graves disease. TCRdb recomputed calls from the multiplex PCR reads with MiXCR, one row per CDR3 protein. This sample carries almost 450,000 distinct CDR3 sequences, about a sixth of them seen once, and the ten largest clones take approximately 11%. The same specimen was also included in a second study, on T cells in Graves' hyperthyroidism and ophthalmopathy.

Sequencing was performed on peripheral blood mononuclear cells (PBMCs), taken at new diagnosis, from a patient treated with antithyroid drugs. These receptor sequences come from a woman in her thirties with Graves disease. Both conserved end residues are trimmed from each CDR3. Each record gives: J gene, V gene, CDR3 length, CDR3 protein.

j_call: TRBJ2-7; v_call: TRBV6-2/TRBV6-3; cdr3_length: 13; cdr3_aa: ASRPPGGATYEQY
j_call: TRBJ1-4; v_call: TRBV12-3/TRBV12-4; cdr3_length: 13; cdr3_aa: ASSRLDTTNEKLF
j_call: TRBJ1-2; v_call: TRBV20-1; cdr3_length: 8; cdr3_aa: SAPGYGYT
j_call: TRBJ2-1; v_call: TRBV15; cdr3_length: 13; cdr3_aa: ATSRDSGRATEQF
j_call: TRBJ2-7; v_call: TRBV7-9; cdr3_length: 13; cdr3_aa: ASSLAGTGGHEQY
j_call: TRBJ2-1; v_call: TRBV6-1; cdr3_length: 11; cdr3_aa: ASSHGTNNEQF
j_call: TRBJ2-7; v_call: TRBV3-1; cdr3_length: 13; cdr3_aa: ASSPGIAGSYEQY
j_call: TRBJ1-5; v_call: TRBV20-1; cdr3_length: 11; cdr3_aa: SALDRADQPQH
j_call: TRBJ2-7; v_call: TRBV13; cdr3_length: 14; cdr3_aa: ASSLVAGGPIYEQY
j_call: TRBJ2-7; v_call: TRBV20-1; cdr3_length: 12; cdr3_aa: SARSRTGDYEQY
j_call: TRBJ1-2; v_call: TRBV12-3/TRBV12-4; cdr3_length: 10; cdr3_aa: ASSSGLLGYT
j_call: TRBJ2-1; v_call: TRBV11-2; cdr3_length: 10; cdr3_aa: ASSPQEDEQF
j_call: TRBJ1-3; v_call: TRBV14; cdr3_length: 13; cdr3_aa: ASSQVSGPWNTIY
j_call: TRBJ2-1; v_call: TRBV29-1; cdr3_length: 13; cdr3_aa: SVIYIDYPNNEQF
j_call: TRBJ2-7; v_call: TRBV20-1; cdr3_length: 12; cdr3_aa: SASFLGSSYEQY
j_call: TRBJ2-7; v_call: TRBV20-1; cdr3_length: 10; cdr3_aa: SVQGPAREQY
j_call: TRBJ2-4; v_call: TRBV6-1; cdr3_length: 14; cdr3_aa: AGRILRGAIGDIQY
j_call: TRBJ2-3; v_call: TRBV7-3; cdr3_length: 14; cdr3_aa: ASSSTGLAGEDTQY
j_call: TRBJ2-1; v_call: TRBV5-4; cdr3_length: 15; cdr3_aa: ASSPTAGKGSYNEQF
j_call: TRBJ2-1; v_call: TRBV29-1; cdr3_length: 11; cdr3_aa: SVQRDIYNEQF
j_call: TRBJ2-7; v_call: TRBV29-1; cdr3_length: 11; cdr3_aa: SVTGLAGYEQY
j_call: TRBJ2-3; v_call: TRBV7-2; cdr3_length: 12; cdr3_aa: ASRPGLGQDTQY
j_call: TRBJ2-2; v_call: TRBV25-1; cdr3_length: 13; cdr3_aa: ASSRPSGYTGELF
j_call: TRBJ2-6; v_call: TRBV7-2; cdr3_length: 11; cdr3_aa: ARWRTGANVLT
j_call: TRBJ2-3; v_call: TRBV20-1; cdr3_length: 12; cdr3_aa: SASSGSSTDTQY
j_call: TRBJ2-5; v_call: TRBV5-1; cdr3_length: 14; cdr3_aa: ASSLANGGGKETQY
j_call: TRBJ2-7; v_call: TRBV28; cdr3_length: 13; cdr3_aa: ASSTGGQGFYEQY
j_call: TRBJ1-1; v_call: TRBV5-1; cdr3_length: 13; cdr3_aa: ASSLAPWAGDFAF
j_call: TRBJ2-3; v_call: TRBV11-2; cdr3_length: 12; cdr3_aa: ASSFGTRKDTQY
j_call: TRBJ2-7; v_call: TRBV5-1; cdr3_length: 11; cdr3_aa: ASSLTVGREQY
j_call: TRBJ2-3; v_call: TRBV7-8; cdr3_length: 13; cdr3_aa: ASSLSGTGTDTQY
j_call: TRBJ2-3; v_call: TRBV11-2; cdr3_length: 12; cdr3_aa: ASSFGYPADTQY
j_call: TRBJ2-5; v_call: TRBV27; cdr3_length: 12; cdr3_aa: ASSFRQSQETQY
j_call: TRBJ1-5; v_call: TRBV13; cdr3_length: 11; cdr3_aa: ASSLTRNQPQH
j_call: TRBJ1-4; v_call: TRBV7-3; cdr3_length: 15; cdr3_aa: ASSLIPPRGEHEKLF
j_call: TRBJ2-1; v_call: TRBV4-2; cdr3_length: 14; cdr3_aa: ASSQGGLADYNEQF
j_call: TRBJ2-5; v_call: TRBV27; cdr3_length: 10; cdr3_aa: ASRRNQETQY
j_call: TRBJ1-4; v_call: TRBV28; cdr3_length: 13; cdr3_aa: ASRDLRARGEKLF
j_call: TRBJ2-2; v_call: TRBV5-1; cdr3_length: 14; cdr3_aa: ASSQLSGDYTGELF
j_call: TRBJ2-1; v_call: TRBV11-3; cdr3_length: 12; cdr3_aa: ASSGTGRYGEQF
j_call: TRBJ2-3; v_call: TRBV7-2; cdr3_length: 14; cdr3_aa: ASTLTSGSTTDTQY
j_call: TRBJ1-1; v_call: TRBV6-4; cdr3_length: 19; cdr3_aa: ASSDSKTRDRDSRAGTEAF